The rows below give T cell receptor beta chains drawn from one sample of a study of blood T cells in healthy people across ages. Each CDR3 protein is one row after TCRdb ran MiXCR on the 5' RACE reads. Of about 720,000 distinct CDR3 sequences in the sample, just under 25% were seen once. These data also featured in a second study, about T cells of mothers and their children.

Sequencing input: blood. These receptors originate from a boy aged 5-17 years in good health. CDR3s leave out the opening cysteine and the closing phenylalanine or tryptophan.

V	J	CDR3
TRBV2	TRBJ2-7	ASYGRLSSYEQY
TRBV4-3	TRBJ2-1	ASSQDRTSGGNEQF
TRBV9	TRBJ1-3	ASSVDGPPSGNTIY
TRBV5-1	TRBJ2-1	ASSWGVTGGSYNEQF
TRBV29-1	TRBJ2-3	SSGQGAFTDTQY
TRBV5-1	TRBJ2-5	ASSVDSDGAQY
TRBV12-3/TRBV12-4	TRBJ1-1	ASRVQGARAF
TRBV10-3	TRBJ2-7	AISVAGGDYEQY
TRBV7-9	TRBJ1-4	ASSLEETATNEKLF
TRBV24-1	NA	ATGEATELLLINASYEQY
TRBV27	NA	ASSHRDPLGEQY
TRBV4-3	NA	ASSQDLTSGSIYEQY
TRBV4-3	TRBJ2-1	ASSQDPSGNEQF
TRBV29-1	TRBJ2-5	SVEGLGWEETQY
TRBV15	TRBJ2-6	ATSRGQGTGANVLT
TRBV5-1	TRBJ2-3	ASSLGSPGSNSTDTQY
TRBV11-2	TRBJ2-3	ASSHRLAGVHDTQY
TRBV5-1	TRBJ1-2	ASSLAAGANYGYT
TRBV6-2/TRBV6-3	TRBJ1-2	ASSFGSTGVNGYT
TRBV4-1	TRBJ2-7	ASSQLLTGTVEQY
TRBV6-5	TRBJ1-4	TSSYGQDNEKLF
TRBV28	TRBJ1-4	ASSSTRGLQEKLF
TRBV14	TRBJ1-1	ASSQDRRGTEAF
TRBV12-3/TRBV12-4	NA	ASSPLDGEGSTDTQH
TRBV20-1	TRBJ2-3	SARRGASGTDTQY
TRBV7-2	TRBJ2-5	ASSHGQGWETQY
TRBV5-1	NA	ASSLEGLETYEQY
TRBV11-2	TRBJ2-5	ASSLEAGGVQETQY
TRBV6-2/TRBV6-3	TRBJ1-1	ASNLWGPSTEAF
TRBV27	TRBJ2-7	ASSLNGLAGVYEQY
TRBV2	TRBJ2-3	ASSMPDRDWDTQY
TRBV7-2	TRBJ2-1	ASSVRRGAGYNEQF
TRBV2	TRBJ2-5	ASSEYQSGGHSQETQY
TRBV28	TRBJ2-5	ASPGLAAPEY
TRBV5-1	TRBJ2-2	ASSPRGASNTGELF
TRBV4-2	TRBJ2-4	ASSQDETGGDIQY
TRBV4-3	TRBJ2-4	ASSQELRGIQY
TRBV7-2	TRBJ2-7	ASSSGGGRADEQY
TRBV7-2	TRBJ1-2	ASSLDYMTATYGYT
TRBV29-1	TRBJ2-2	SVAPGASTGELF
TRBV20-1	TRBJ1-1	SADEGVDTEAF
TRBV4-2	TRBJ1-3	ASSQRQPSGNTIY
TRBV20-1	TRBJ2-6	SARLSGTGANVLT
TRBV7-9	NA	ASSSSGVPYEQY